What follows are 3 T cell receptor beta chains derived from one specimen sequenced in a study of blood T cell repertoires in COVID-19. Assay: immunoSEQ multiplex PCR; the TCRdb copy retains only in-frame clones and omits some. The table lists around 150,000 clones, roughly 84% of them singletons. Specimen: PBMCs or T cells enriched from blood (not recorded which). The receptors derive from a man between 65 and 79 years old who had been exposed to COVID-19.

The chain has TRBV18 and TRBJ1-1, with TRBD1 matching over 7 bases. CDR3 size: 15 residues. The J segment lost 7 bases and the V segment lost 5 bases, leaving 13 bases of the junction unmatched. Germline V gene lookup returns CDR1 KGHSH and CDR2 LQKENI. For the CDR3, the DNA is TGTGCCAGCTCAAACCGGGACAGCGGGTTGATTGAAGCTTTCTTT. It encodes CASSNRDSGLIEAFF.

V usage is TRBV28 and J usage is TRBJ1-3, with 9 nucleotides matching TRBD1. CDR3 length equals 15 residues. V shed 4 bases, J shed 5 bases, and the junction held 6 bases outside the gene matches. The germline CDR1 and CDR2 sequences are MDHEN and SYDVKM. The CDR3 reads CASSSLTGGRNTIYF. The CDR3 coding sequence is TGTGCCAGCAGTTCCTTGACAGGGGGTAGAAACACCATATATTTT.

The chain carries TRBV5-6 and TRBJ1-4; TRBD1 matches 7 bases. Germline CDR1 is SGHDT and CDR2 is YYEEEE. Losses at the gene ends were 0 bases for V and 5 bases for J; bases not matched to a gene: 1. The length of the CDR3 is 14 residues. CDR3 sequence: CASSLAGGNEKLFF. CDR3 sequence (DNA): TGTGCCAGCAGCTTGGCAGGGGGAAATGAAAAACTGTTTTTT.